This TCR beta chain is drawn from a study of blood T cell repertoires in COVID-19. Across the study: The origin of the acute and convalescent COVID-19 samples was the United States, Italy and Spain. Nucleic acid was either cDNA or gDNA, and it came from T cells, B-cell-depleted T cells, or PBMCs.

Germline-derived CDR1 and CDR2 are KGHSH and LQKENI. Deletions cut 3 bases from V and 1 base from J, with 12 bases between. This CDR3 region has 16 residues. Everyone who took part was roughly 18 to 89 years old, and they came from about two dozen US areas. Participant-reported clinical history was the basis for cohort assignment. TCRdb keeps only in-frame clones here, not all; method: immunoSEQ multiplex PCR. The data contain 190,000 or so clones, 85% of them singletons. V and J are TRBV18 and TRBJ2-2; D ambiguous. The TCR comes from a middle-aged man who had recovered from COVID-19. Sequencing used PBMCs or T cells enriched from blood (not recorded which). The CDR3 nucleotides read TGTGCCAGCTCACCCCAAATGGCTGGGAACACCGGGGAGCTGTTTTTT. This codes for CASSPQMAGNTGELFF.